What follows is one TCR beta chain and its context. Antigen unknown. The sample is drawn from a study of beta chain features in type 1 diabetes. Study observations and caveats: All four CD4+ subsets from Type 1 diabetes patients carried moderately but significantly shorter TCRB CDR3s. Patients with type 1 diabetes carried fewer insertions and had more deletions at their VDJ junctions. The similarity of naive, central memory and Treg TCRB repertoires appeared greater among patients than among healthy donors.

cDNA synthesis used the whole RNA isolate, giving expressed TCRB sequences. TCRdb keeps only in-frame clones here, not all; method: immunoSEQ multiplex PCR. The data contain hundreds of thousands of clones, approximately 15% of them singletons. Deletions cut 2 bases from V and 1 base from J, with 10 bases between. Per germline, CDR1 SGDLS and CDR2 YYNGEE. The CDR3 runs to 14 residues. Every donor provided one heparinised blood draw, which averaged about 120 mL. Stem cell-like memory, regulatory, central memory and naive CD4+ cells were sorted via CD45RO/CCR7/CD25/CD127/CD95/CD27. This rearrangement joins TRBV9 to TRBJ2-7, with a weak D call TRBD1 (5 bases). The specimen was naive CD4+ T cells from blood. The receptor was isolated from a man in his late teens or twenties with type 1 diabetes. CDR3 amino acids: CASSVPAGSYEQYF. The CDR3 nucleotides are TGTGCCAGCAGCGTGCCCGCAGGGTCCTACGAGCAGTACTTC.